Listed here are 12 T cell receptor beta chains from one sample, sequenced in a study of blood T cells in healthy people across ages. Together with a sample-barcoded 5' primer, a J-beta primer mix was included in a second PCR lasting about 7 to 11 cycles. TCRdb fed the 5' RACE reads into MiXCR, producing one record per CDR3 protein. The profile shows under 1,000,000 distinct CDR3 sequences, about 37% of them singletons. Material: blood. The receptors were gathered from a man in his late teens or twenties in good health.

The table lists this clonotype with a few counts. The CDR3 is CSARPAPLNTEAFF. In DNA, the CDR3 is TGCAGTGCTAGACCCGCCCCTCTGAACACTGAAGCTTTCTTT. V gene TRBV20-1 combines with J gene TRBJ1-1; D not resolved. This CDR3 region has 14 residues. CDR1 is DFQATT and CDR2 is SNEGSKA in the germline V gene (reference sequence). V was pared by 2 bases and J by 0 bases, with 10 bases between.

Only a few counts were recorded for this clonotype. The chain couples TRBV12-3 or TRBV12-4 to TRBJ1-1; unclear D gene. V was trimmed by 7 bases and J by 6 bases, leaving 12 bases between them. The CDR3 is 12 residues long. Written as DNA, the CDR3 is TGTGCCAGCACCGGGGATGCGGCTGAAGCTTTCTTT. Translating gives CASTGDAAEAFF.

This clonotype has only a few counts. The chain has TRBV5-1 and TRBJ2-2; no firm D call. Germline V gene sequence: CDR1 SGHRS, CDR2 YFSETQ. V dropped 0 bases and J dropped 8 bases, with 8 bases sitting between them. There are 13 residues in the CDR3. The CDR3 bases are TGCGCCAGCAGCTTGGCCGAGGAGGGGGAGCTGTTTTTT. As protein: CASSLAEEGELFF.

The CDR3 DNA reads as TGTGCCAGCAGCCTAGGGGACATTCAGCCCCAGCATTTT. Its translation is CASSLGDIQPQHF. The chain couples TRBV7-9 to TRBJ1-5, with D possibly matching TRBD1 (6 bases). Trimming took off 5 bases at V and 6 bases at J, with 11 bases between the two ends. The CDR3 runs 13 residues. The V gene's germline CDR1 is SEHNR and CDR2 FQNEAQ (reference sequence).

This clonotype was detected only a few times. This chain uses TRBV4-3 with TRBJ2-3; 7 nucleotides align to TRBD1. The junction had 8 bases not matched to a gene; V was cut back by 0 bases and J by 2 bases. The germline V gene has CDR1 LGHNA and CDR2 YSLEER. CDR3 length equals 17 residues. CDR3 coding DNA: TGCGCCAGCAGCCAAGATTTCGGGACAGCGAACACAGATACGCAGTATTTT. Amino acids: CASSQDFGTANTDTQYF.

The genes are TRBV5-5 and TRBJ1-4; the D is unclear. With 2 bases removed from V and 8 bases from J, the gap between germline ends came to 16 bases. The CDR3 sequence is 15 residues long. Germline CDR1 and CDR2: SGHKS and YYEKEE (reference sequence). The CDR3 is CASSFGPQEAEKLFF. The DNA for the CDR3 is TGTGCCAGCAGCTTCGGACCTCAGGAGGCGGAAAAACTGTTTTTT.

This clonotype was found many times. The J gene is TRBJ2-1, the V gene TRBV3-1; D remains ambiguous. The CDR3 sequence is 11 residues long. The V and J ends lost 6 bases and 8 bases respectively, with 8 bases between them. The germline CDR1 and CDR2 sequences are LGHDT and YNNKEL (reference sequence). The DNA for the CDR3 is TGTGCCAGCAGTCTGGATGATGAGCAGTTCTTC. Residues: CASSLDDEQFF.

This chain connects TRBV5-1 to TRBJ2-3; D is perhaps TRBD1 (6 bases). Trimming shortened V by 7 bases and J by 1 base, and 13 bases separated the two germline ends. Germline V gene lookup returns CDR1 SGHRS and CDR2 YFSETQ. The CDR3 is 14 amino acids. The CDR3 region is CASAQDSGTDTQYF. In DNA form, the CDR3 reads TGCGCCAGCGCCCAGGACAGCGGCACAGATACGCAGTATTTT.

This clonotype was counted ten times or more. The J gene is TRBJ2-3, the V gene TRBV3-1; the match to TRBD2 covers 8 bases. Germline loops: CDR1 LGHDT, CDR2 YNNKEL (reference sequence). Trimming took 4 bases from V and 0 from J; bases not matched to a gene: 9. The CDR3 is 17 amino acids. In DNA form, the CDR3 reads TGTGCCAGCAGCCTCTCTAGCGGGCCCATTAGCACAGATACGCAGTATTTT. Encoded protein: CASSLSSGPISTDTQYF.

The J gene is TRBJ2-4, the V gene TRBV5-6, with 7 bases aligning to TRBD2. Trimming took 0 bases from V and 0 from J; bases not matched to a gene: 12. This CDR3 has 19 residues. The germline gives CDR1 SGHDT, CDR2 YYEEEE. The DNA for the CDR3 is TGTGCCAGCAGCTTGGAGATCGGGTGGGGAGGGTCAGCCAAAAACATTCAGTACTTC. Translation gives CASSLEIGWGGSAKNIQYF. The variable domain in full, with the rest retrieved from reference TRBV5-6 and TRBJ2-4, is DAGVTQSPTHLIKTRGQQVTLRCSPKSGHDTVSWYQQALGQGPQFIFQYYEEEERQRGNFPDRFSGHQFPNYSSELNVNALLLGDSALYLCASSLEIGWGGSAKNIQYFGAGTRLSVL.

On this clonotype itself: Sequence at one end of the junction differs from germline and may be a read error. This chain links TRBV5-1 with TRBJ2-3; 8 bases fit TRBD2. The CDR3 is 18 amino acids. From germline, CDR1 is SGHRS and CDR2 YFSETQ. The CDR3 DNA reads TGCGCCAGCGGCTTGAGGGGACTAGAAATTGGAGGGACAGATACGCAGTATTTT. Its translation: CASGLRGLEIGGTDTQYF.

The chain couples TRBV6-6 to TRBJ2-7; 7 bases match TRBD1. V gave up 7 bases and J gave up 7 bases; unmatched junction bases: 13. There are 14 residues in the CDR3. Germline CDR1 is MNHNY and CDR2 is SVGAGI (reference sequence). The CDR3 sequence is CASTRSGTDNEQYF. The CDR3 nucleotides are TGTGCCAGCACCCGTTCAGGGACAGACAATGAGCAGTACTTC.